This T cell receptor (beta chain) appears in the sequencing data of a study of cytomegalovirus exposure and HLA in healthy donors. This PCR relied on a set of 60 Vbeta primers and 13 Jbeta primers. Assay: immunoSEQ multiplex PCR; the TCRdb copy retains only in-frame clones and omits some. The sample has about 63,000 clones, around 73% seen once. Overall study results and limits: Cytomegalovirus association was assigned to about 180 TCR beta chains. Immune exposure information available was restricted to CMV serostatus. One cluster of highly shared sequence variants probably arose as a sequencing artifact.

Germline V gene sequence: CDR1 SGHAT, CDR2 FQNNGV. The ends were cut back, 5 bases at V and 0 bases at J, with 17 bases in the middle. The CDR3 consists of 17 residues. As for this clone: Antigen specificity is unknown.

The sequencing input was PBMCs. The J gene is TRBJ1-3, the V gene TRBV11-2; the D gene is possibly TRBD1 (5 bases). The sequence was obtained from a man aged 50-59 years in good health and CMV-seronegative. The CDR3 sequence: CASSPLLYDSSGNTIYF. The CDR3 DNA sequence: TGTGCCAGCAGCCCACTATTATATGACAGCTCTGGAAACACCATATATTTT.